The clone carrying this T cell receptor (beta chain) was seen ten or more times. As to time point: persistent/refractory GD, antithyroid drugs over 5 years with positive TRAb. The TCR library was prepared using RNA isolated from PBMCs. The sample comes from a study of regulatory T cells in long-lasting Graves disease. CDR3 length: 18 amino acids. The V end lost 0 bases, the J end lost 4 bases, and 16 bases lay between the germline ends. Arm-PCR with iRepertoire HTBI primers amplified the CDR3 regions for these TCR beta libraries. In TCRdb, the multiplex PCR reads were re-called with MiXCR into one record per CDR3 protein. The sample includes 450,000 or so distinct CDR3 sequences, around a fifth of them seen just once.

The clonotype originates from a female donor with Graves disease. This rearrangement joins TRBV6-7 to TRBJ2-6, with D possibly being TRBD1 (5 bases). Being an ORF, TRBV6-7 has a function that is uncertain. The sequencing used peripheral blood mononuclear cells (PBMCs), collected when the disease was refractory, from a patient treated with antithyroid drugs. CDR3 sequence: CASSYSNSQVLGANVLTF. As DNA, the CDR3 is TGTGCCAGCAGTTACTCTAACTCACAGGTCCTGGGGGCCAACGTCCTGACTTTC.